These 22 T cell receptor beta chains were all obtained from the same sample, sequenced in a study of blood T cell repertoires in COVID-19 (dated by TCRdb to the early 2020s). The method was the immunoSEQ multiplex PCR assay. TCRdb mirrors the immuneACCESS table, restricted to in-frame sequences. Some clones are absent from its copies; in checked studies, under half trace to an unresolved V gene, and the reason for the others is unknown. The sample data list hundreds of thousands of clones, and 85% to 90% of these were observed just once. The top ten clonotypes cover roughly 1.6% of the sample. The sequenced material came from PBMCs or T cells enriched from blood (not recorded which). The receptors shown here come from a woman between 45 and 65 years old who had recovered from COVID-19.

The gene calls are TRBV11-3 and TRBJ2-3; 9 bases line up with TRBD2. Losses at the gene ends were 4 bases for V and 3 bases for J; bases not matched to a gene: 5. This CDR3 spans 15 amino acids. Germline V gene sequence: CDR1 SGHNT, CDR2 YENEEA. CDR3 amino acids: CASSSHSGSTDTQYF. CDR3 DNA: TGTGCCAGCAGCTCTCATAGCGGGAGTACAGATACGCAGTATTTT.

The table lists this clone with a count of one. The V call is TRBV15, the J call TRBJ2-5; TRBD1 might be the D (5 bases). Germline loops: CDR1 LNHNV, CDR2 YYDKDF (reference sequence). V gave up 3 bases and J gave up 5 bases, with 16 bases separating them. The CDR3 spans 15 residues. The CDR3 bases are TGTGCCACCAGCAGGGATACCAGGGTCTGGGAGACCCAGTACTTC. Amino acids: CATSRDTRVWETQYF.

The V gene is TRBV5-4, the J gene TRBJ1-2; D call uncertain. This CDR3 has 15 residues. CDR1 is SGHNT and CDR2 is YYREEE in the germline V gene (reference sequence). Trimming shortened V by 3 bases and J by 4 bases, and 16 bases separated the two germline ends. The CDR3 DNA reads as TGTGCCAGCAGCTCAGACCGTTACAGTTCCTATGGCTACACCTTC. It specifies CASSSDRYSSYGYTF.

The chain links TRBV20-1 to TRBJ1-2; D is unclear. Trimming cost V 5 bases and J 5 bases, with 9 bases left between them. This CDR3 has 11 residues. Germline V gene lookup returns CDR1 DFQATT and CDR2 SNEGSKA (reference sequence). The chain's CDR3 is CSAPGWYGYTF. The DNA of the CDR3 is TGCAGTGCTCCAGGATGGTATGGCTACACCTTC.

The DNA for the CDR3 is TGTGCCAGCAGTTACTCTAGCTCTGGGGCCAACGTCCTGACTTTC. Its translation is CASSYSSSGANVLTF. The chain combines TRBV6-2 or TRBV6-3 with TRBJ2-6, with unresolved D. The CDR3 is 15 amino acids. CDR1 is MNHEY and CDR2 is SVGEGT in the germline V gene. Trimming left V 0 bases short and J 0 bases short, with 3 bases between.

Only a few counts were recorded for this clone. The chain recombines TRBV27 with TRBJ1-2; 9 nucleotides agree with TRBD1. CDR3 length equals 13 residues. The V segment lost 3 bases and the J segment 8 bases; nucleotides outside the gene matches: 4. Germline V gene data show CDR1 as MNHEY and CDR2 as SMNVEV (reference sequence). CDR3 sequence reads: CASSLDRGRGYTF. CDR3 DNA sequence: TGTGCCAGCAGTTTGGACAGGGGACGGGGCTACACCTTC.

The chain couples TRBV4-2 to TRBJ2-5; 8 bases fit TRBD1. The V gene end was trimmed by 3 bases and the J gene end by 5 bases; junction bases not matched to a gene: 5. Germline V CDR1 and CDR2: LGHNA, YNFKEQ. The CDR3 extends over 14 amino acids. The CDR3 DNA follows: TGTGCCAGCAGCCAGACAGGGGTTCGGGAGACCCAGTACTTC. Translated, it gives CASSQTGVRETQYF.

This chain uses TRBV3-1 (or the pseudogene TRBV3-2) with TRBJ2-3; D is unclear. Looked up from germline, CDR1 is LGHDT and CDR2 is YNNKEL (reference sequence). The CDR3 length is 13 residues. V was trimmed by 1 base and J by 4 bases, leaving 6 bases between them. CDR3: CASSQVESDTQYF. The CDR3 nucleotides read TGTGCCAGCAGCCAAGTTGAGTCAGATACGCAGTATTTT.

The rearrangement uses TRBV12-5 and TRBJ2-3; no reliable D call. V shed 6 bases and J shed 5 bases, with 9 bases lying between them. The CDR3 length is 12 residues. Germline V gives CDR1 LGHNT, CDR2 FRNRAP. CDR3 nucleotide sequence: TGTGCTAGTGGCTCCCGGGTAGATACGCAGTATTTT. It specifies CASGSRVDTQYF.

The J gene is TRBJ2-7, the V gene TRBV11-2; perhaps TRBD2 as D (6 bases). The CDR3 contains 15 residues. Germline V gene sequence: CDR1 SGHAT, CDR2 FQNNGV. The germline V and J ends were trimmed by 5 bases and 0 bases, with 14 bases remaining between them. The CDR3 nucleotides are TGTGCCAGCAGCCACGGGAGAGGGTCCTCCTACGAGCAGTACTTC. Translation: CASSHGRGSSYEQYF.

The rearrangement links TRBV5-5 to TRBJ1-1; 11 positions match TRBD1. Germline values: CDR1 SGHKS, CDR2 YYEKEE (reference sequence). There are 14 residues in the CDR3. V lost 3 bases and J lost 4; bases outside the gene matches: 2. The CDR3 DNA sequence: TGTGCCAGCAGCTGGGGACAGGGGGGCACTGAAGCTTTCTTT. Its protein is CASSWGQGGTEAFF.

This clone was counted a few times. The CDR3 region has the DNA TGTGCCACCAAGACCTCGACAGGCTCAGAGCAGTACTTC. It encodes CATKTSTGSEQYF. The chain carries TRBV28 and TRBJ2-7, with D possibly being TRBD1 (6 bases). V lost 10 bases, J lost 7 bases, and 20 bases lay in between. This CDR3 has 13 amino acids. Germline V gene sequence: CDR1 MDHEN, CDR2 SYDVKM.

The rearrangement links TRBV19 to TRBJ2-3; possibly TRBD2 for D (5 bases). The CDR3 spans 15 residues. Per germline, CDR1 LNHDA and CDR2 SQIVND (reference sequence). The V gene lost 5 bases and the J gene lost 3 bases, with 15 bases spanning the gap. The CDR3 region has the DNA TGTGCCAGTAGTGGGCCGAGGGCAGATACAGATACGCAGTATTTT. It translates to CASSGPRADTDTQYF.

This clone turned up a few times. In the same sample, other DNA sequences code for this CDR3. The chain recombines TRBV6-5 with TRBJ1-1, with TRBD1 matching over 8 bases. The CDR3 length is 13 residues. CDR1 is MNHEY and CDR2 is SVGAGI in the germline V gene. After removal of 6 bases from V and 4 bases from J, the junction contained 4 bases not matched to a gene. The CDR3 region is CASSIQGATEAFF. The CDR3 bases are TGTGCCAGCAGCATTCAGGGGGCCACTGAAGCTTTCTTT.

V gene TRBV3-1 (or the pseudogene TRBV3-2) combines with J gene TRBJ1-1; 7 bases are a match to TRBD1. In germline, CDR1 is LGHDT, CDR2 YNNKEL (reference sequence). Losses at the gene ends were 4 bases for V and 0 bases for J; bases not matched to a gene: 17. CDR3 length: 19 residues. The CDR3 bases are TGTGCCAGCAGCCCGCGACACCCTTACAGGGGAAGTATGAACACTGAAGCTTTCTTT. It encodes CASSPRHPYRGSMNTEAFF.

CDR3 region: CASSVVDREDTEAFF. The CDR3 DNA follows: TGTGCCAGCAGCGTTGTGGACAGGGAAGACACTGAAGCTTTCTTT. V usage is TRBV9 and J usage is TRBJ1-1; TRBD1 matches at 8 bases. Germline loops: CDR1 SGDLS, CDR2 YYNGEE. Trimming at V came to 2 bases and at J to 3 bases, leaving 6 bases not matched to a gene. The CDR3 spans 15 residues.

The chain joins TRBV4-1 to TRBJ1-3; unclear D gene. V dropped 2 bases and J dropped 2 bases, with 10 bases sitting between them. This CDR3 spans 15 amino acids. Germline V CDR1 and CDR2: MGHRA, YSYEKL. The CDR3 is CASSQQEGTGNTIYF. The CDR3, as DNA: TGCGCCAGCAGCCAACAGGAGGGAACTGGAAACACCATATATTTT.

V and J are TRBV6-2 or TRBV6-3 and TRBJ1-5, with 7 nucleotides matching TRBD1. CDR3 length: 14 residues. Germline loops: CDR1 MNHEY, CDR2 SVGEGT. The V segment lost 5 bases and the J segment 2 bases; nucleotides outside the gene matches: 3. Written as DNA, the CDR3 is TGTGCCAGCAGTCAGGGACAGCGCAATCAGCCCCAGCATTTT. Translation: CASSQGQRNQPQHF.

V usage is TRBV9 and J usage is TRBJ2-7, with unresolved D. The V gene's germline CDR1 is SGDLS and CDR2 YYNGEE. Trimming took off 3 bases at V and 6 bases at J, with 13 bases between the two ends. The CDR3 covers 13 residues. The CDR3: CASSELSSGEQYF. The CDR3 DNA reads as TGTGCCAGCAGCGAACTTAGCTCGGGCGAGCAGTACTTC.

The chain is built from TRBV28 and TRBJ2-5; possibly TRBD2 for D (5 bases). The germline V and J ends were trimmed by 3 bases and 0 bases, with 11 bases remaining between them. This CDR3 has 15 amino acids. Germline values: CDR1 MDHEN, CDR2 SYDVKM. DNA for the CDR3: TGTGCCAGCAGTTTTAATACCGGGAACCAAGAGACCCAGTACTTC. It encodes CASSFNTGNQETQYF.

The sample holds a few counts of this clone. Here the CDR3 DNA reads TGCGCCAGCAGCCTGACTAGCGGGAGAGGGGATGAGCAGTTCTTC. Translation gives CASSLTSGRGDEQFF. V is TRBV4-1 and J is TRBJ2-1; TRBD2 matches at 12 bases. From germline, CDR1 is MGHRA and CDR2 YSYEKL. This CDR3 has 15 amino acids. V was clipped by 4 bases and J by 8 bases; unmatched bases: 6.

In this sample, this clone turned up a few times. This chain connects TRBV5-1 to TRBJ2-7; perhaps TRBD1 as D (6 bases). Germline lookup yields CDR1 SGHRS and CDR2 YFSETQ. V was trimmed by 3 bases and J by 3 bases, leaving 10 bases between them. The CDR3 is 13 residues long. The CDR3 coding sequence is TGCGCCAGCAGCTATGACAGGAACTACGAGCAGTACTTC. This sequence encodes CASSYDRNYEQYF.